This note documents a single TCR beta chain sequence. No antigen is known for it. Combining iRepertoire HTBI primers with Arm-PCR of CDR3 regions, the authors built TCR beta libraries. In TCRdb, the multiplex PCR reads were re-called with MiXCR into one record per CDR3 protein. The table includes approximately 500,000 distinct CDR3 sequences, about a fifth detected once. After removal of 5 bases from V and 9 bases from J, the junction contained 9 bases not matched to a gene. This CDR3 spans 14 amino acids. Germline values: CDR1 SGHTA, CDR2 FQGNSA. The data belong to a study of regulatory T cells in long-lasting Graves disease. Study in general: Persistence in Graves' disease required over 5 years of antithyroid drugs plus positive TSH receptor antibodies.

Study-wide findings and caveats: Relative to new patients (966), persistent patients exhibited greater sharing of public clonotypes (around 2,700). Persistent disease preferred TRBV28, TRBJ1-2 and TRBJ2-5.

The time point denotes: persistent/refractory GD, antithyroid drugs over 5 years with positive TRAb. The TCR library was made from RNA that had been extracted from PBMCs in TRIzol. An endocrinology unit in Xi'an, China, supplied the patients. Source: peripheral blood mononuclear cells (PBMCs), taken when the disease was refractory, from a patient treated with antithyroid drugs. The genes are TRBV7-2 and TRBJ2-7; 11 positions match TRBD2. The TCR originated in a female donor with Graves disease. The CDR3 region is CASSPTSGAFRQYF. CDR3 coding DNA: TGTGCCAGCAGCCCGACTAGCGGGGCGTTCCGGCAGTACTTC.